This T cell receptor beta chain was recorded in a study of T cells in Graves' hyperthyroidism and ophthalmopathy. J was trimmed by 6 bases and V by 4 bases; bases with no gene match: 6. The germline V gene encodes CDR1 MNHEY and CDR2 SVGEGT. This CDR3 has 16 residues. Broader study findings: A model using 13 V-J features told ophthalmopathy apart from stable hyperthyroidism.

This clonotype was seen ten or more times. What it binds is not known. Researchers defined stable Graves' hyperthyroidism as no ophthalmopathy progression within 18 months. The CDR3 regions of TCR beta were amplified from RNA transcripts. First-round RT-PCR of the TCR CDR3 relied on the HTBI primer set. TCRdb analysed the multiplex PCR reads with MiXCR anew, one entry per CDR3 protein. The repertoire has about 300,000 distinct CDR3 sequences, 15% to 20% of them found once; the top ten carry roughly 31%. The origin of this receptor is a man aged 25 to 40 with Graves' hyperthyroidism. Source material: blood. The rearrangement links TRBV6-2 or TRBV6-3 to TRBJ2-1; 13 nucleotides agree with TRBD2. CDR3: CASSFPTSGRRNEQFF. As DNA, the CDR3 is TGTGCCAGCAGTTTCCCGACTAGCGGGAGGCGCAATGAGCAGTTCTTC.